One and the same sample provided the 20 T cell receptor beta chains below, sequenced in a study of blood T cells in healthy people across ages. The authors ran a second PCR of 7 to 11 cycles using a sample-barcoded 5' primer and a J-beta primer mix. One entry per CDR3 protein results from TCRdb running MiXCR on the 5' RACE reads. The sample comprises 1,800,000 or so distinct CDR3 sequences, about 39% of which are singletons, and about 21% rests with the top ten. Sequenced material: blood. These receptors all stem from a human donor in good health.

This chain joins TRBV29-1 and TRBJ2-5, with 8 bases matching TRBD1. Germline lookup yields CDR1 SQVTM and CDR2 ANQGSEA. The V gene end was trimmed by 4 bases and the J gene end by 0 bases; junction bases not matched to a gene: 16. The CDR3 has 18 amino acids. The CDR3 loop is CSVVGTGQGGWYQETQYF. DNA of the CDR3: TGCAGCGTTGTTGGTACCGGACAGGGCGGATGGTACCAAGAGACCCAGTACTTC.

To note about this clonotype: The junction departs from germline at one end; a sequencing error may be responsible. V usage is TRBV5-6 and J usage is TRBJ2-1, with D unresolved. The CDR3 has 15 residues. Germline-derived CDR1 and CDR2 are SGHDT and YYEEEE. The CDR3 DNA follows: TGTGCCCGCAGCTTGGTCGGCATTCCTTACAATGAGCAGTTCTTC. As protein: CARSLVGIPYNEQFF.

The chain joins TRBV29-1 to TRBJ1-2; D unresolved. The CDR3 is made up of 11 amino acids. Trimming removed 1 base at V and 7 bases at J, with 7 bases between. From germline, CDR1 is SQVTM and CDR2 ANQGSEA. CDR3 protein: CSVEVFSGYTF. The CDR3, as DNA: TGCAGCGTTGAAGTCTTCTCTGGCTACACCTTC.

The V call is TRBV20-1, the J call TRBJ1-5, with D possibly matching TRBD1 (6 bases). CDR1 is DFQATT and CDR2 is SNEGSKA in the germline V gene (reference sequence). The CDR3 is made up of 15 amino acids. V dropped 0 bases and J dropped 0 bases, with 9 bases sitting between them. CDR3 bases: TGCAGTGCTAGAGAACAGGGCTATAGCAATCAGCCCCAGCATTTT. Translated: CSAREQGYSNQPQHF.

In nucleotides, the CDR3 is TGTGCCAGCAGCGTATTTCAAGACCCAGATACGCAGTATTTT. It specifies CASSVFQDPDTQYF. The rearrangement links TRBV9 to TRBJ2-3; D is uncertain. From germline, CDR1 is SGDLS and CDR2 YYNGEE. Trimming removed 1 base at V and 4 bases at J, with 10 bases between. This CDR3 is 14 amino acids long.

This clonotype has only a few counts. This chain joins TRBV6-5 and TRBJ2-7; perhaps TRBD1 as D (5 bases). Germline V CDR1 and CDR2: MNHEY, SVGAGI. This CDR3 is built from 14 residues. V was shortened by 5 bases and J by 7 bases, with 18 bases between the two germline ends. This CDR3 reads CASSQGRELGEQYF. The DNA for the CDR3 is TGTGCCAGCAGTCAGGGTCGAGAATTGGGGGAGCAGTACTTC.

The chain uses TRBV10-3 and TRBJ2-7, with TRBD1 matching over 12 bases. This CDR3 is 14 amino acids long. Germline V gene sequence: CDR1 ENHRY, CDR2 SYGVKD. After removal of 4 bases from V and 5 bases from J, the junction contained 3 bases not matched to a gene. CDR3 sequence: CAISGDRGLDEQYF. In DNA, the CDR3 is TGTGCCATCAGTGGGGACAGGGGGCTTGACGAGCAGTACTTC.

The chain links TRBV7-2 to TRBJ2-3, with 10 bases matching TRBD2. CDR3 size: 16 residues. Germline V lookup: CDR1 SGHTA, CDR2 FQGNSA. The ends lost 2 bases at V and 5 bases at J; junction bases unmatched: 7. In DNA form, the CDR3 reads TGTGCCAGCAGCTTAAGGGGGGCTAGCGGGGGAGATACGCAGTATTTT. Protein product: CASSLRGASGGDTQYF.

The V and J genes are TRBV12-3 or TRBV12-4 and TRBJ2-1, with 10 bases identical to TRBD1. The J segment lost 9 bases and the V segment lost 0 bases, leaving 5 bases of the junction unmatched. This CDR3 region has 15 residues. CDR3 residues: CASSLATGGWSEQFF. For the CDR3, the DNA is TGTGCCAGCAGTTTAGCGACAGGGGGCTGGTCTGAGCAGTTCTTC.

CDR3 protein: CASSYQTSSRQYF. The DNA for the CDR3 is TGTGCCAGCAGTTACCAAACCTCAAGCAGGCAGTACTTC. The chain links TRBV6-5 to TRBJ2-5; D is undetermined. Germline lookup yields CDR1 MNHEY and CDR2 SVGAGI. Trimming took off 2 bases at V and 11 bases at J, with 15 bases between the two ends. CDR3 size: 13 residues.

This clonotype was found a few times. This sequence joins TRBV18 and TRBJ1-2; D is uncertain. From germline, CDR1 is KGHSH and CDR2 LQKENI. Trimming left V 0 bases short and J 4 bases short, with 9 bases between. This CDR3 comprises 14 residues. CDR3 amino acids: CASSPPTAIYGYTF. Here the CDR3 DNA reads TGTGCCAGCTCACCACCGACGGCGATCTATGGCTACACCTTC.

V and J are TRBV7-9 and TRBJ2-5; maybe TRBD1 (6 bases). Looked up from germline, CDR1 is SEHNR and CDR2 is FQNEAQ (reference sequence). CDR3 length: 17 residues. The V end was cut by 2 bases, the J end by 2 bases, with 18 bases between. CDR3 sequence: CASSLPGGPAEQETQYF. The CDR3 coding sequence is TGTGCCAGCAGCTTACCTGGGGGCCCGGCGGAGCAAGAGACCCAGTACTTC.

This clonotype was seen a few times. The chain carries TRBV10-3 and TRBJ1-4; no clear D. V was pared by 4 bases and J by 6 bases, with 12 bases between. Germline V gene data show CDR1 as ENHRY and CDR2 as SYGVKD. This CDR3 spans 14 amino acids. The CDR3 region is CAISGDKWDEKLFF. The CDR3 region has the DNA TGTGCCATCAGTGGAGACAAGTGGGATGAAAAACTGTTTTTT.

J is TRBJ2-3 and V is TRBV7-2, with 8 bases matching TRBD2. Trimming removed 8 bases from V and 3 bases from J; junction bases left unmatched: 13. The germline gives CDR1 SGHTA, CDR2 FQGNSA. The CDR3 runs 16 residues. The CDR3 region is CASGPRRGVRTDTQYF. The CDR3 DNA follows: TGTGCCAGCGGCCCTAGGCGGGGGGTACGGACAGATACGCAGTATTTT.

V is TRBV20-1 and J is TRBJ2-7, with D possibly TRBD1 on 6 matching bases. Germline values: CDR1 DFQATT, CDR2 SNEGSKA (reference sequence). The CDR3 extends over 13 amino acids. Trimming took off 5 bases at V and 3 bases at J, with 14 bases between the two ends. The CDR3 DNA is TGCAGTGCTCTCGACGCGGACAGCTACGAGCAGTACTTC. Its protein is CSALDADSYEQYF.

The genes are TRBV7-8 and TRBJ2-7; the D gene is possibly TRBD1 (5 bases). Germline V gives CDR1 SGHVS, CDR2 FQNEAQ. The CDR3 is made up of 14 amino acids. V gave up 8 bases and J gave up 3 bases, with 17 bases separating them. The CDR3 coding sequence is TGTGCCAGCTCTCGTCCCGGACAACGCTACGAGCAGTACTTC. Translating gives CASSRPGQRYEQYF.

The genes are TRBV7-2 and TRBJ1-2; no clear D gene. CDR3 length: 16 residues. Germline CDR1 reads SGHTA; CDR2 reads FQGNSA. V lost 0 bases and J 4 bases, leaving 15 bases between the germline ends. CDR3 nucleotide sequence: TGTGCCAGCAGCTTAGCCCGGGAGGCAGGAACCTATGGCTACACCTTC. This codes for CASSLAREAGTYGYTF. Drawing the rest from reference TRBV7-2 and TRBJ1-2, the complete variable domain is GAGVSQSPSNKVTEKGKDVELRCDPISGHTALYWYRQSLGQGLEFLIYFQGNSAPDKSGLPSDRFSAERTGGSVSTLTIQRTQQEDSAVYLCASSLAREAGTYGYTFGSGTRLTVV.

This clonotype was found a few times. The chain recombines TRBV27 with TRBJ1-2, with D tentatively TRBD1 (6 bases). The CDR3 covers 11 residues. V was clipped by 11 bases and J by 7 bases, with 14 bases between them. Germline V CDR1 and CDR2: MNHEY, SMNVEV (reference sequence). CDR3 region: CASRGGTGYTF. The CDR3 bases are TGTGCCTCTAGAGGGGGGACTGGCTACACCTTC.

A remark on this clonotype: At one end the junction does not follow the germline gene, possibly because of a read error. The rearrangement joins TRBV9 to TRBJ2-5, with a possible D match to TRBD2 (5 bases). The CDR3 has 13 residues. From germline, CDR1 is SGDLS and CDR2 YYNGEE. CDR3 nucleotide sequence: TGTGCCAGCAGCGCTGGAGGCCAAGAGACCCGGTACTTC. Translation: CASSAGGQETRYF.

This clonotype was recorded a few times. The genes are TRBV4-2 and TRBJ2-4, with a weak D call TRBD1 (6 bases). Per germline, CDR1 LGHNA and CDR2 YNFKEQ. With 0 bases removed from V and 13 bases from J, the gap between germline ends came to 25 bases. The CDR3 consists of 17 residues. Here the CDR3 DNA reads TGTGCCAGCAGCCAAGATTGGTCTTTGGGGACATGGAGTGAGCAGTACTTC. Amino acid sequence: CASSQDWSLGTWSEQYF.